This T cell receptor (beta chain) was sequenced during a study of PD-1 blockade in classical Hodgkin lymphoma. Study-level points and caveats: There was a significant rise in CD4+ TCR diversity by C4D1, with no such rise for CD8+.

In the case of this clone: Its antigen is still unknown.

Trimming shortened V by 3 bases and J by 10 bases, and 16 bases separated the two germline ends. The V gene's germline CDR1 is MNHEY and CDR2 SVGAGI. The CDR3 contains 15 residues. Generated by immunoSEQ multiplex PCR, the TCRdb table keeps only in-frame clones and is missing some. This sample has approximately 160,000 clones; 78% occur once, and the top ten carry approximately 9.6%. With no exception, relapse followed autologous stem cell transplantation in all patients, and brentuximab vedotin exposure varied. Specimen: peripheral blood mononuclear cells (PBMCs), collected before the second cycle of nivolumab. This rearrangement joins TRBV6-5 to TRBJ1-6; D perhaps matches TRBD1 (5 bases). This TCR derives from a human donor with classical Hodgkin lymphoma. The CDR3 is CASSYGSGTGSPLHF. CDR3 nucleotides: TGTGCCAGCAGTTATGGGAGCGGGACCGGGTCACCCCTCCACTTT.